One sample yielded the 26 T cell receptor beta chains listed below, sequenced in a study of blood T cell repertoires in COVID-19. The method was immunoSEQ multiplex PCR; TCRdb's version includes in-frame clones alone and lacks a portion of them. The table records around 250,000 clones, roughly 90% of them present only once. The source material was peripheral blood. The source is a man aged 55 to 70 with acute or convalescent COVID-19.

CDR3 in amino acids: CATSDTSTSAVYGYTF. For the CDR3, the DNA is TGTGCCACCAGTGATACCTCGACTTCTGCCGTCTATGGCTACACCTTC. V usage is TRBV24-1 and J usage is TRBJ1-2; D ambiguous. Germline values: CDR1 KGHDR, CDR2 SFDVKD. Trimming shortened V by 3 bases and J by 4 bases, and 17 bases separated the two germline ends. There are 16 residues in the CDR3.

A single count supports this clone. The rearrangement uses TRBV11-3 and TRBJ2-7; D not resolved. The CDR3 spans 15 residues. Trimming removed 5 bases from V and 2 bases from J, with 16 bases in between. Germline-derived CDR1 and CDR2 are SGHNT and YENEEA. The DNA for the CDR3 is TGTGCCAGCAGCAAAGTGGAAAGCGCCACCTACGAGCAGTACTTC. Translation: CASSKVESATYEQYF.

The genes are TRBV6-2 or TRBV6-3 and TRBJ2-7; maybe TRBD2 (7 bases). Germline V gene data show CDR1 as MNHEY and CDR2 as SVGEGT. The CDR3 loop spans 19 amino acids. Trimming shortened V by 0 bases and J by 7 bases, and 28 bases separated the two germline ends. CDR3 in DNA: TGTGCCAGCAGTTACTCGTACGGGGGGCTAGACCCCACGTCTGCGGAGCAGTACTTC. This translates into CASSYSYGGLDPTSAEQYF.

The J gene is TRBJ2-1, the V gene TRBV7-2; D is undetermined. CDR1 SGHTA and CDR2 FQGNSA come from the germline V gene. With 11 bases removed from V and 5 bases from J, the gap between germline ends came to 19 bases. The CDR3 has 14 residues. CDR3 sequence reads: CASATQTSNNEQFF. CDR3 nucleotides: TGTGCCTCTGCGACCCAGACTTCTAACAATGAGCAGTTCTTC.

The chain couples TRBV5-6 to TRBJ2-1; D gene ambiguous. Germline V gene lookup returns CDR1 SGHDT and CDR2 YYEEEE. This CDR3 has 16 residues. V dropped 4 bases and J dropped 3 bases, with 17 bases sitting between them. The CDR3 protein is CASSPLTRSVYNEQFF. The DNA of the CDR3 is TGTGCCAGCAGCCCCCTAACGCGGTCGGTCTACAATGAGCAGTTCTTC.

The chain employs TRBV28 and TRBJ2-3; weak D call: TRBD1 (6 bases). Germline-derived CDR1 and CDR2 are MDHEN and SYDVKM. The CDR3 sequence is 14 residues long. V shed 3 bases and J shed 5 bases, with 12 bases lying between them. The CDR3 region has the DNA TGTGCCAGCAGTTTGAGGCAGGGACAAGATACGCAGTATTTT. As protein: CASSLRQGQDTQYF.

V usage is TRBV7-3 and J usage is TRBJ2-2; possible D gene TRBD1, 5 bases. The germline V and J ends were trimmed by 4 bases and 1 base, with 7 bases remaining between them. CDR1 is SGHTA, CDR2 FQGTGA, per germline. This CDR3 is built from 14 residues. The chain's CDR3 is CASSSQGNTGELFF. CDR3 nucleotides: TGTGCCAGCAGCTCTCAGGGGAACACCGGGGAGCTGTTTTTT.

Here the CDR3 reads CASMAGRNTGELFF. The CDR3 DNA reads TGTGCCAGCATGGCGGGGAGGAACACCGGGGAGCTGTTTTTT. This sequence joins TRBV6-5 and TRBJ2-2, with D perhaps TRBD2 (6 bases). V was pared by 7 bases and J by 1 base, with 10 bases between. Germline V gene lookup returns CDR1 MNHEY and CDR2 SVGAGI. The CDR3 has 14 amino acids.

The chain links TRBV5-1 to TRBJ2-5, with D uncertain. The CDR3 runs 13 residues. From germline, CDR1 is SGHRS and CDR2 YFSETQ. V shed 7 bases and J shed 1 base, with 11 bases lying between them. The CDR3 is CASSRGSQETQYF. The CDR3, as DNA: TGCGCCAGCTCACGAGGCAGCCAAGAGACCCAGTACTTC.

The chain joins TRBV18 to TRBJ1-2; TRBD1 aligns across 9 bases. Germline CDR1 KGHSH, CDR2 LQKENI. CDR3 length equals 13 residues. V lost 0 bases to trimming and J lost 7 bases; unmatched junction nucleotides: 0. The CDR3 sequence is CASSPPDRGGYTF. The CDR3 nucleotides are TGTGCCAGCTCACCACCGGACAGGGGTGGCTACACCTTC.

V usage is TRBV6-6 and J usage is TRBJ1-1; 7 bases are shared with TRBD1. The CDR3 contains 14 residues. CDR1 is MNHNY and CDR2 is SVGAGI in the germline V gene (reference sequence). J lost 4 bases, V lost 2 bases, and 4 bases had no gene match. The CDR3 bases are TGTGCCAGCAGTTACCCCGCAGGGGGCACTGAAGCTTTCTTT. Protein sequence: CASSYPAGGTEAFF.

This clone has only one observation. V and J are TRBV28 and TRBJ1-6; no clear D gene. There are 15 residues in the CDR3. The V end lost 3 bases, the J end lost 8 bases, and 14 bases lay between the germline ends. Germline V gene data show CDR1 as MDHEN and CDR2 as SYDVKM. This CDR3 reads CASSFRVVVDSPLHF. The CDR3 DNA is TGTGCCAGCAGTTTTCGAGTTGTAGTGGATTCACCCCTCCACTTT.

The rearrangement uses TRBV11-2 and TRBJ2-5, with 8 bases identical to TRBD1. Per germline, CDR1 SGHAT and CDR2 FQNNGV. The V gene end was trimmed by 5 bases and the J gene end by 5 bases; junction bases not matched to a gene: 7. The CDR3 spans 14 residues. The CDR3 spells CASSRPGQEETQYF. For the CDR3, the DNA is TGTGCCAGCAGCCGACCGGGACAGGAGGAGACCCAGTACTTC.

The J gene is TRBJ2-1, the V gene TRBV27, with D tentatively TRBD2 (5 bases). Germline CDR1 is MNHEY and CDR2 is SMNVEV (reference sequence). The CDR3 contains 15 residues. V was clipped by 5 bases and J by 6 bases, with 17 bases between them. The CDR3 region is CASSAYGRKGNEQFF. DNA for the CDR3: TGTGCCAGCAGTGCGTATGGGAGAAAAGGCAATGAGCAGTTCTTC.

This sequence joins TRBV6-2 or TRBV6-3 and TRBJ1-2, with TRBD1 as a possible D gene (6 bases). Trimming cost V 6 bases and J 0 bases, with 11 bases left between them. The CDR3 loop spans 14 amino acids. From germline, CDR1 is MNHEY and CDR2 SVGEGT. In nucleotides, the CDR3 is TGTGCCAGCAGCCTACAGGGAGCTAACTATGGCTACACCTTC. Translated: CASSLQGANYGYTF.

The chain is built from TRBV15 and TRBJ2-6, with D uncertain. Trimming left V 0 bases short and J 1 base short, with 10 bases between. The germline gives CDR1 LNHNV, CDR2 YYDKDF (reference sequence). The CDR3 contains 17 residues. In DNA, the CDR3 is TGTGCCACCAGCAGAGAGATAGTTTCTTCTGGGGCCAACGTCCTGACTTTC. As protein: CATSREIVSSGANVLTF.

The chain combines TRBV9 with TRBJ2-2; TRBD1 agrees at 7 bases. The CDR3 consists of 15 residues. Germline CDR1 and CDR2: SGDLS and YYNGEE. Unmatched junction bases numbered 6, after V lost 3 bases and J lost 4 bases. The CDR3, as DNA: TGTGCCAGCAGCGAGACAGGGCGAGGCACCGGGGAGCTGTTTTTT. Protein: CASSETGRGTGELFF.

CDR3 sequence: CASNPGTRGNEQFF. In nucleotides, the CDR3 is TGCGCCAGCAACCCTGGGACTAGGGGGAATGAGCAGTTCTTC. The J gene is TRBJ2-1, the V gene TRBV10-2; TRBD2 matches at 8 bases. CDR3 length equals 14 residues. With V trimmed by 7 bases and J by 7 bases, 9 bases remained unmatched. Germline lookup yields CDR1 WSHSY and CDR2 SAAADI.

The J gene is TRBJ1-4, the V gene TRBV19; the match to TRBD1 covers 9 bases. Germline V gives CDR1 LNHDA, CDR2 SQIVND (reference sequence). This CDR3 comprises 15 residues. V shed 6 bases and J 7 bases; nucleotides not matched to a gene: 9. DNA for the CDR3: TGTGCCAGTAGCTATCCGGGACAGGGACGTGAAAAACTGTTTTTT. This sequence encodes CASSYPGQGREKLFF.

The chain is built from TRBV30 and TRBJ2-7; TRBD1 matches at 11 bases. V lost 4 bases to trimming and J lost 3 bases; unmatched junction nucleotides: 5. The germline CDR1 and CDR2 sequences are GTSNPN and SVGIG (reference sequence). This CDR3 spans 14 amino acids. The chain's CDR3 is CAWTPDRGLYEQYF. CDR3 nucleotide sequence: TGTGCCTGGACCCCGGACAGGGGGCTCTACGAGCAGTACTTC.

The chain carries TRBV28 and TRBJ2-6; maybe TRBD2 (5 bases). V shed 3 bases and J shed 0 bases, with 9 bases lying between them. This CDR3 region has 16 residues. Germline-derived CDR1 and CDR2 are MDHEN and SYDVKM. CDR3 DNA: TGTGCCAGCAGTTTTTCGGGGTTCTCTGGGGCCAACGTCCTGACTTTC. Translation gives CASSFSGFSGANVLTF.

V usage is TRBV7-3 and J usage is TRBJ2-7; TRBD2 agrees at 11 bases. The CDR3 has 17 amino acids. Germline V gene sequence: CDR1 SGHTA, CDR2 FQGTGA. After removal of 3 bases from V and 2 bases from J, the junction contained 9 bases not matched to a gene. The DNA of the CDR3 is TGTGCCAGCAGCTTTCCAGCTGGACTAGCGGGCCCCTACGAGCAGTACTTC. Its protein product is CASSFPAGLAGPYEQYF.

The chain employs TRBV30 and TRBJ2-1; TRBD2 is a possible D gene (6 bases). Germline CDR1 and CDR2: GTSNPN and SVGIG (reference sequence). V shed 2 bases and J shed 7 bases, with 15 bases lying between them. CDR3 length equals 14 residues. The CDR3 spells CAWSLRGGSNEQFF. As DNA, the CDR3 is TGTGCCTGGAGTTTGAGGGGAGGATCTAATGAGCAGTTCTTC.

The rearrangement links TRBV7-9 to TRBJ2-7; the match to TRBD2 covers 10 bases. Per germline, CDR1 SEHNR and CDR2 FQNEAQ (reference sequence). The length of the CDR3 is 15 residues. J was trimmed by 3 bases and V by 6 bases; bases with no gene match: 8. CDR3 sequence (DNA): TGTGCCAGCAGAAAGCAGGCTAGCGGGAGCTACGAGCAGTACTTC. Amino acid sequence: CASRKQASGSYEQYF.

CDR3 region: CASSAGTGHEQYF. Written as DNA, the CDR3 is TGTGCCAGCAGCGCTGGGACAGGACACGAGCAGTACTTC. The chain has TRBV7-9 and TRBJ2-7; 8 bases match TRBD1. From germline, CDR1 is SEHNR and CDR2 FQNEAQ (reference sequence). The J segment lost 5 bases and the V segment lost 5 bases, leaving 5 bases of the junction unmatched. The CDR3 consists of 13 residues.

The rearrangement links TRBV19 to TRBJ1-1; 9 bases map to TRBD1. J lost 6 bases, V lost 6 bases, and 8 bases had no gene match. The germline CDR1 and CDR2 sequences are LNHDA and SQIVND (reference sequence). This CDR3 has 14 residues. The CDR3 here is CASRQTGGKSEAFF. In DNA form, the CDR3 reads TGTGCCAGTAGACAGACAGGGGGAAAGTCTGAAGCTTTCTTT. The full variable domain, rest sourced from reference TRBV19 and TRBJ1-1, is DGGITQSPKYLFRKEGQNVTLSCEQNLNHDAMYWYRQDPGQGLRLIYYSQIVNDFQKGDIAEGYSVSREKKESFPLTVTSAQKNPTAFYLCASRQTGGKSEAFFGQGTRLTVV.